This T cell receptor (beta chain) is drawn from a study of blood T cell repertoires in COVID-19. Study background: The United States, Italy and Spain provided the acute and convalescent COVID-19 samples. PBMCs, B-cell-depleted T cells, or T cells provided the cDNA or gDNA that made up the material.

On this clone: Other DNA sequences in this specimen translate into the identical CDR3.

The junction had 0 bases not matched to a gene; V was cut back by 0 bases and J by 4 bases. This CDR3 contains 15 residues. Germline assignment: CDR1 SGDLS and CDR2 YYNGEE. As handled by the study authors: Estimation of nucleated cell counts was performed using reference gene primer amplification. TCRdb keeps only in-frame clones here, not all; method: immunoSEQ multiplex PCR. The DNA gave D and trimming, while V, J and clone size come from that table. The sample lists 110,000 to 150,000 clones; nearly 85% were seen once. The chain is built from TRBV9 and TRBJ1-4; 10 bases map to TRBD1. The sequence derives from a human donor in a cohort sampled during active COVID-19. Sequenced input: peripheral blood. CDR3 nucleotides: TGTGCCAGCAGCGTAGGGACAGGGGGTAATGAAAAACTGTTTTTT. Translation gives CASSVGTGGNEKLFF.